This T cell receptor (beta chain) was sequenced for a study of cytomegalovirus exposure and HLA in healthy donors. This clone was picked up a small number of times. PCR primers comprised 60 Vbeta and 13 Jbeta primers. Clones were sequenced by immunoSEQ multiplex PCR, and TCRdb holds only the in-frame ones, with some missing. The repertoire includes about 150,000 clones, roughly 83% of them detected once, and 3.5% sits in the top ten. CDR1 and CDR2 (germline): MGHRA, YSYEKL. This CDR3 contains 18 residues. The V and J ends lost 0 bases and 2 bases, in that order; junction bases with no gene match: 11. Sequencing was carried out using PBMCs. The chain links TRBV4-1 to TRBJ2-7; 9 nucleotides match TRBD1. This receptor was obtained from a human donor in good health. CDR3 amino acids: CASSQEAGQGMAPYEQYF. CDR3 nucleotides: TGCGCCAGCAGCCAAGAAGCGGGACAGGGCATGGCCCCCTACGAGCAGTACTTC.